The 13 T cell receptor beta chains listed next were all sequenced from one sample in a study of T cells after yellow fever vaccination. TCRdb re-derived calls from the 5' RACE reads in MiXCR, one entry per CDR3 protein. The sample has approximately 300,000 distinct CDR3 sequences, 9.5% to 12% seen once; the top ten hold about 3%. Specimen: CD4+ T cells sorted from PBMCs, collected 45 days after the yellow fever booster vaccination. These receptors were obtained from a man aged 18 to 29 who received the YFV17D yellow fever vaccine.

This clonotype came up a few times. This sequence joins TRBV7-2 and TRBJ2-2; no clear D. This CDR3 comprises 16 residues. The V end was cut by 0 bases, the J end by 2 bases, with 10 bases between. Germline V gene sequence: CDR1 SGHTA, CDR2 FQGNSA. For the CDR3, the DNA is TGTGCCAGCAGCTTAGCTGCAATAGTTAACACCGGGGAGCTGTTTTTT. This gives the protein CASSLAAIVNTGELFF. The whole variable domain, remainder taken from reference TRBV7-2 and TRBJ2-2, is GAGVSQSPSNKVTEKGKDVELRCDPISGHTALYWYRQSLGQGLEFLIYFQGNSAPDKSGLPSDRFSAERTGGSVSTLTIQRTQQEDSAVYLCASSLAAIVNTGELFFGEGSRLTVL.

This clonotype has only a few counts. The rearrangement links TRBV30 to TRBJ1-1; no clear D. Germline assignment: CDR1 GTSNPN and CDR2 SVGIG (reference sequence). The V and J ends lost 7 bases and 1 base respectively, with 4 bases between them. The CDR3 has 10 amino acids. This CDR3 is CASWNTEAFF. The CDR3 DNA reads as TGTGCCTCGTGGAACACTGAAGCTTTCTTT.

Ten or more counts support this clonotype. The chain couples TRBV5-1 to TRBJ2-5; TRBD1 matches 8 bases. The germline CDR1 and CDR2 sequences are SGHRS and YFSETQ. J gave up 3 bases and V 3 bases, and 7 bases lay outside the gene matches. The CDR3 contains 15 residues. The CDR3, as DNA: TGCGCCAGCAGCTCCGGGACAGGCGCAAAAGAGACCCAGTACTTC. It yields the protein CASSSGTGAKETQYF. The whole variable domain, remainder taken from reference TRBV5-1 and TRBJ2-5, is KAGVTQTPRYLIKTRGQQVTLSCSPISGHRSVSWYQQTPGQGLQFLFEYFSETQRNKGNFPGRFSGRQFSNSRSEMNVSTLELGDSALYLCASSSGTGAKETQYFGPGTRLLVL.

The sample holds many counts of this clonotype. CDR3 residues: CASSVAGRGPNEQFF. Written as DNA, the CDR3 is TGTGCCAGCAGCGTAGCTGGCCGGGGTCCCAATGAGCAGTTCTTC. This chain links TRBV9 with TRBJ2-1, with D tentatively TRBD2 (5 bases). Germline values: CDR1 SGDLS, CDR2 YYNGEE. V lost 0 bases and J lost 6, with 13 bases in between. The CDR3 has 15 amino acids.

The chain couples TRBV6-5 to TRBJ1-1; 10 nucleotides line up with TRBD1. This CDR3 has 14 amino acids. The germline gives CDR1 MNHEY, CDR2 SVGAGI. V lost 0 bases and J lost 8; bases outside the gene matches: 3. For the CDR3, the DNA is TGTGCCAGCAGTTACTCGAGACAGGGGGCCGAAGCTTTCTTT. Encoded protein: CASSYSRQGAEAFF.

This clonotype was counted between two and nine times. The chain carries TRBV7-3 and TRBJ1-2; D is unresolved. Trimming left V 5 bases short and J 2 bases short, with 9 bases between. The CDR3 loop spans 13 amino acids. CDR1 is SGHTA, CDR2 FQGTGA, per germline. The CDR3 sequence: CASSSQENYGYTF. CDR3 nucleotides: TGTGCCAGCAGCAGTCAGGAAAACTATGGCTACACCTTC.

The chain combines TRBV11-2 with TRBJ1-1; D is undetermined. CDR1 is SGHAT and CDR2 is FQNNGV in the germline V gene. V was clipped by 4 bases and J by 2 bases, with 11 bases between them. This CDR3 spans 14 amino acids. This CDR3 reads CASSSLGSNTEAFF. DNA of the CDR3: TGTGCCAGCAGCTCACTCGGGTCCAACACTGAAGCTTTCTTT.

This rearrangement joins TRBV29-1 to TRBJ2-5, with TRBD1 identical over 8 bases. J lost 5 bases, V lost 6 bases, and 14 bases had no gene match. The CDR3 totals 15 residues. CDR1 and CDR2 (germline): SQVTM, ANQGSEA. The CDR3 reads CSVAGQASLGETQYF. CDR3 nucleotide sequence: TGCAGCGTCGCGGGACAGGCATCTCTGGGGGAGACCCAGTACTTC.

This clonotype was observed at least ten times. The chain couples TRBV18 to TRBJ2-7; TRBD1 is a possible D gene (5 bases). This CDR3 has 13 residues. The V gene lost 3 bases and the J gene lost 2 bases, with 8 bases spanning the gap. Germline lookup yields CDR1 KGHSH and CDR2 LQKENI. CDR3 region: CASSPRGTYEQYF. The CDR3 coding sequence is TGTGCCAGCTCACCTAGGGGCACCTACGAGCAGTACTTC. The full variable domain, completed using reference TRBV18 and TRBJ2-7, is NAGVMQNPRHLVRRRGQEARLRCSPMKGHSHVYWYRQLPEEGLKFMVYLQKENIIDESGMPKERFSAEFPKEGPSILRIQQVVRGDSAAYFCASSPRGTYEQYFGPGTRLTVT.

This chain joins TRBV6-2 or TRBV6-3 and TRBJ2-7; possibly TRBD1 for D (5 bases). The CDR3 runs to 13 residues. Trimming removed 7 bases at V and 1 base at J, with 11 bases between. CDR1 MNHEY and CDR2 SVGEGT come from the germline V gene. The CDR3 DNA follows: TGTGCCAGCAAACCCGACAGTTCCTACGAGCAGTACTTC. Translating gives CASKPDSSYEQYF.

This clonotype was observed many times. J is TRBJ2-5 and V is TRBV2; D might be TRBD1 or TRBD2, each matching 6 bases. Trimming shortened V by 4 bases and J by 5 bases, and 17 bases separated the two germline ends. This CDR3 comprises 15 residues. Germline V gene sequence: CDR1 SNHLY, CDR2 FYNNEI. Here the CDR3 reads CASSVPRGLRETQYF. The CDR3 nucleotides read TGTGCCAGCAGTGTTCCCAGGGGACTTCGGGAGACCCAGTACTTC.

This chain connects TRBV7-2 to TRBJ1-1, with 12 positions matching TRBD1. Germline values: CDR1 SGHTA, CDR2 FQGNSA. Trimming cost V 1 base and J 7 bases; bases outside gene matches: 4. CDR3 length: 15 amino acids. The CDR3 loop reads CASSLVGTGGGEAFF. As DNA, the CDR3 is TGTGCCAGCAGCTTAGTGGGGACAGGGGGCGGTGAAGCTTTCTTT. Based on the CDR3 plus reference TRBV7-2 and TRBJ1-1, the full variable domain is GAGVSQSPSNKVTEKGKDVELRCDPISGHTALYWYRQSLGQGLEFLIYFQGNSAPDKSGLPSDRFSAERTGGSVSTLTIQRTQQEDSAVYLCASSLVGTGGGEAFFGQGTRLTVV.

This clonotype was detected only a few times. The rearrangement joins TRBV5-1 to TRBJ2-7; maybe TRBD1 (6 bases). CDR1 is SGHRS and CDR2 is YFSETQ in the germline V gene. The ends were cut back, 5 bases at V and 2 bases at J, with 11 bases in the middle. The CDR3 consists of 13 residues. The CDR3 spells CASRTDSAYEQYF. The CDR3 region has the DNA TGCGCCAGCAGGACGGACAGTGCCTACGAGCAGTACTTC.